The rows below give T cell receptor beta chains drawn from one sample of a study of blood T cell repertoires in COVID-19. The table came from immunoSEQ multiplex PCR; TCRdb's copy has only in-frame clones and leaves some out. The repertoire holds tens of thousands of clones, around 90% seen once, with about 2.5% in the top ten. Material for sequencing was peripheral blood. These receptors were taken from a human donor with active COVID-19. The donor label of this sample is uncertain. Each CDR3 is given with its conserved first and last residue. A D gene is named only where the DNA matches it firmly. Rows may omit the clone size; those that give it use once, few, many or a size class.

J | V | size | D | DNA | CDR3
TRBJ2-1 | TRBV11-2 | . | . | TGTGCCAGCAGCTTAGATCTAACCAGGAATGAGCAGTTCTTC | CASSLDLTRNEQFF
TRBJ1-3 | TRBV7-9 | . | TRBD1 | TGTGCCAGCAGCTCCGGACAGGGGCACACCATATATTTT | CASSSGQGHTIYF
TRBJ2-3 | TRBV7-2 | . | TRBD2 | TGTGCCAGCAGCTTCCTAGCGGGGGGGCGTGCAGATACGCAGTATTTT | CASSFLAGGRADTQYF
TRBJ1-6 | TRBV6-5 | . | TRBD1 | TGTGCCAGCAGGGCCGAGGGGGCCAATAATTCACCCCTCCACTTT | CASRAEGANNSPLHF
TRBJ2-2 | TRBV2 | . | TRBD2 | TGTGCCAGCAGTGGGACTAGCGGGGGGCCTCATACGAACACCGGGGAGCTGTTTTTT | CASSGTSGGPHTNTGELFF
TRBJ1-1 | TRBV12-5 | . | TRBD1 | TGTGCTAGTGGTTTGGTAGGGACAGTGGCTTTCTTT | CASGLVGTVAFF
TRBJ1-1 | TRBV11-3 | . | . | TGTGCCAGCAGACGGAGTATGAACACTGAAGCTTTCTTT | CASRRSMNTEAFF
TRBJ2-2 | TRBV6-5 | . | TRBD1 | TGTGCCAGCAGAGGGACAGGGGGCATTCTGGAGCTGTTTTTT | CASRGTGGILELFF
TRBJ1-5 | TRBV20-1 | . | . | TGCAGTGCTAGTAGGGGAGGGGTCAATCAGCCCCAGCATTTT | CSASRGGVNQPQHF
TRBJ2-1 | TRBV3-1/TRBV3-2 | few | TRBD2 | TGTGCCAGCAGCCAAGATAGCGGGGGGCACAATGAGCAGTTCTTC | CASSQDSGGHNEQFF
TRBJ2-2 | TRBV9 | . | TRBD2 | TGTGCCAGCAGCGTAGGGGCTAGCGGGCCGTTCGGGGAGCTGTTTTTT | CASSVGASGPFGELFF
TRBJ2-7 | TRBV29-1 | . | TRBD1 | TGCAGCGTTGCCTTAGGGACAGGGGGCTCCTACGAGCAGTACTTC | CSVALGTGGSYEQYF
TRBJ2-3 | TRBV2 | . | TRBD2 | TGTGCCAGGGCACTAGCGCTCAGAGGTGATACGCAGTATTTT | CARALALRGDTQYF
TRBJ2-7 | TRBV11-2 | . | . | TGTGCCAGCAGCCTGAGCTCCTACGAGCAGTACTTC | CASSLSSYEQYF
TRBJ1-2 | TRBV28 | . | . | TGTGCCAGCAGTCTCAGTGGCTACACCTTC | CASSLSGYTF
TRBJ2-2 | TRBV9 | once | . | TGTGCCAGCAGCGTAGGCAGGGCCGTCGGGGAGCTGTTTTTT | CASSVGRAVGELFF
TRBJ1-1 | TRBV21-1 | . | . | TGTGCCAACGGGATCACTGAAGCTTTCTTT | CANGITEAFF
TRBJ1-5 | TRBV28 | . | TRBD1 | TGTGCCAGCAGTTACCGACAGGGAAATCAGCCCCAGCATTTT | CASSYRQGNQPQHF
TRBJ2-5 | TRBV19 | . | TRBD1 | TGTGCCAGTAGTATAGTCCCAGGGGGCGCAGAGACCCAGTACTTC | CASSIVPGGAETQYF
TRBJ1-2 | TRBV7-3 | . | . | TGTGCCAGCAGCGAATACCCCCCGGGGGGTAGGGGCTACACCTTC | CASSEYPPGGRGYTF
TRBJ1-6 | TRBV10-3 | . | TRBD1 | TGTGCCATCAGTGCAGAGACAGGGGGCGATGGTTCACCCCTCCACTTT | CAISAETGGDGSPLHF
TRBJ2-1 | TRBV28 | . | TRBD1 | TGTGCCAGTGGGACAGGGGGCCAAAATGAGCAGTTCTTC | CASGTGGQNEQFF
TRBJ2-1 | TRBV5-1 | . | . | TGCGCCAGCAGCTACGGGGTGAATAAAGATGAGCAGTTCTTC | CASSYGVNKDEQFF
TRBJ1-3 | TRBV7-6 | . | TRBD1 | TGTGCCAGCAGCTTAGACCACCGACAGGGAGAACCTGGAAACACCATATATTTT | CASSLDHRQGEPGNTIYF
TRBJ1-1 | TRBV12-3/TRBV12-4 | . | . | TGTGCCAGCAGTTACCTGACCGAGGGAGCTTTCTTT | CASSYLTEGAFF
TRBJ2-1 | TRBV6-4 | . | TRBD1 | TGTGCCAGCAGAGCCCGGGACAGGGACTACAATGAGCAGTTCTTC | CASRARDRDYNEQFF
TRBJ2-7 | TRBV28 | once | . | TGTGCCAGCAGTCAGTACTCGCAGGGTACCTACGAGCAGTACTTC | CASSQYSQGTYEQYF
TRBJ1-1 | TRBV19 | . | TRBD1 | TGTGCCAGTAGTCCCCTACAGGGGGGCACTGAAGCTTTCTTT | CASSPLQGGTEAFF
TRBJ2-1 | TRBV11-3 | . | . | TGTGCCAGCAGCTTAGGCGGTAGCTCCTACAATGAGCAGTTCTTC | CASSLGGSSYNEQFF
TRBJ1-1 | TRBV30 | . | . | TGTGCCTGGAGTGGGAGACTAGTGCGAGCTTTCTTT | CAWSGRLVRAFF
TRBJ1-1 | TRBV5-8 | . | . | TGTGCCAGCAGCTATCCAAAGGACATGAACACTGAAGCTTTCTTT | CASSYPKDMNTEAFF
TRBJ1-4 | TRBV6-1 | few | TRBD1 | TGTGCCAGCAGTGAAAAATCTGGCAGGGGGGTGTTTTTT | CASSEKSGRGVFF
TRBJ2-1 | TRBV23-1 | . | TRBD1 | TGCGCCAGCAGTCAATCGGGGCAGGGGGCCTACAATGAGCAGTTCTTC | CASSQSGQGAYNEQFF
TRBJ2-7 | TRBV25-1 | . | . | TGTGCCAGCAGTGATTACTTAAGCTCCTACGAGCAGTACTTC | CASSDYLSSYEQYF
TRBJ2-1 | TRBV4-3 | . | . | TGCGCCAGCAGCCAAGACAGGTACACCTACAATGAGCAGTTCTTC | CASSQDRYTYNEQFF
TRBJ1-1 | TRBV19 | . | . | TGTGCCAGTAGTATAGGCGGGAACACTGAAGCTTTCTTT | CASSIGGNTEAFF
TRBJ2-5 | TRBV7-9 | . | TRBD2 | TGTGCCAGCAGTTCTAGCGGGGGGGTGGAGACCCAGTACTTC | CASSSSGGVETQYF
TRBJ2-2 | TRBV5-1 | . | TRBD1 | TGCGCCAGCAGCTTGGCCGGGACAGGGGGCGTTGGAACCGGGGAGCTGTTTTTT | CASSLAGTGGVGTGELFF
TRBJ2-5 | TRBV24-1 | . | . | TGTGCCACCAGTGGCGGCGGGGCGCAAGAGACCCAGTACTTC | CATSGGGAQETQYF
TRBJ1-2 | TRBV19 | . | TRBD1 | TGTGCCAGTAGAGAACAGGGGCGCAATTCTAACTATGGCTACACCTTC | CASREQGRNSNYGYTF
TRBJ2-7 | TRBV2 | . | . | TGTGCCAGCAGTGACCTTTCGGGGGGCGCTCGGGACGAGCAGTACTTC | CASSDLSGGARDEQYF
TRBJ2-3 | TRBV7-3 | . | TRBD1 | TGTGCCAGCAGCCCAGAGAAGGGGGCTGCCACAGATACGCAGTATTTT | CASSPEKGAATDTQYF
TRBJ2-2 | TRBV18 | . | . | TGTGCCAGCTCACCACCGAGAAACGGGGAGCTGTTTTTT | CASSPPRNGELFF
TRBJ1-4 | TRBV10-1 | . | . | TGCGCCAGCCACCACCGGGGGAAGGGGCCAAAGAATGAAAAACTGTTTTTT | CASHHRGKGPKNEKLFF
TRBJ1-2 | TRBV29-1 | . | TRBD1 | TGCAGCGTGACGCCGGGCGCGAAGAGGGGGCATGGCTACACCTTC | CSVTPGAKRGHGYTF
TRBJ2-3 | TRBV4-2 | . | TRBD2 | TGTGCCAGCAGCCAAGGCGGGGGGACAGATACGCAGTATTTT | CASSQGGGTDTQYF
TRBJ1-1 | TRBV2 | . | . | TGTGCCAGCAGTGATCACGAGGAAAACACTGAAGCTTTCTTT | CASSDHEENTEAFF
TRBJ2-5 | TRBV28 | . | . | TGTGCCAGCAGTTTCCCGGGATCTGGCTGGGAGACCCAGTACTTC | CASSFPGSGWETQYF
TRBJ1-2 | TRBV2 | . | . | TGTGCCAGCAGGGAACTACTGAGCGATAAAAAGTACTATGGCTACACCTTC | CASRELLSDKKYYGYTF
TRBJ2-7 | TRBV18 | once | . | TGTGCCAGCGGCCGGAGTTTGTACGAGCAGTACTTC | CASGRSLYEQYF
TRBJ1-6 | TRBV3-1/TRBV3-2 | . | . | TGTGCCAGCAGCCAAAGCTCTCCGGCGGGGTGGAGTAATTCACCCCTCCACTTT | CASSQSSPAGWSNSPLHF
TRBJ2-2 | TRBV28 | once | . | TGTGCCAGCAGTTTAGGTCCCGGGGAGGTCGGGGAGCTGTTTTTT | CASSLGPGEVGELFF
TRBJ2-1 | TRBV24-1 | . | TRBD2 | TGTGCCACCAGTGACGCGGGACTAGCTGGCAATGAGCAGTTCTTC | CATSDAGLAGNEQFF